This T cell receptor (beta chain) came from a study of early T cells in non-severe SARS-CoV-2 infection. About the study: Investigators sequenced bulk RNA drawn from unsorted whole blood, and chains remained unpaired.

General study points: Lookups in VDJdb leaned toward anti-spike CD8 responses and missed private and CD4 specificities.

This clonotype was seen repeatedly, ten times or more. Its antigen is not known. Tagging with unique molecular identifiers was applied to individual cDNA molecules. One entry per CDR3 protein, called by TCRdb with MiXCR from the 5' RACE reads. The sample lists 25,000 to 35,000 distinct CDR3 sequences, 4% to 5.5% occurring once. CDR3 length equals 14 residues. Deletions cut 4 bases from V and 6 bases from J, with 12 bases between. Per the germline V gene, CDR1 is MGHRA and CDR2 is YSYEKL. This sequence originates from an adult who was a healthcare worker with PCR-confirmed SARS-CoV-2 infection or an uninfected control (not recorded which). The chain carries TRBV4-1 and TRBJ2-2; D might be TRBD1 or TRBD2, each matching 7 bases. The specimen sequenced was whole blood. The CDR3 DNA sequence: TGCGCCAGCAGCCTGGCAGGGGGGGCCGGGGAGCTGTTTTTT. Amino acid sequence: CASSLAGGAGELFF.